Listed below are T cell receptor beta chains from one sample, sequenced in a study of cytomegalovirus exposure and HLA in healthy donors. Produced via immunoSEQ multiplex PCR; TCRdb's table is partial and in-frame only. The repertoire holds about 160,000 clones, roughly 80% seen once, with 1% to 1.5% in the top ten. The sequencing sample was made of PBMCs. Receptors originate from a man aged 45-65 years in good health and CMV-seropositive. CDR3s include the opening cysteine and the closing phenylalanine or tryptophan. Fields, in order: V gene, clone size, D gene, J gene, CDR3 protein, CDR3 DNA. The D gene is left open where the match is weak. For some rows the clone size is stated as once, few or many, or as a class when expanded; others skip it.

TRBV5-4	.	.	TRBJ1-2	CASSLDSQGHYGYTF	TGTGCCAGCAGCTTGGACTCCCAGGGGCACTATGGCTACACCTTC
TRBV7-2	.	TRBD2	TRBJ2-1	CASSLAGSGRPWVEQFF	TGTGCCAGCAGCTTAGCGGGTAGCGGGAGGCCTTGGGTTGAGCAGTTCTTC
TRBV14	.	.	TRBJ2-5	CASSPTGQETQYF	TGTGCCAGCAGCCCAACAGGGCAAGAGACCCAGTACTTC
TRBV21-1	.	.	TRBJ2-7	CASISEGTSGRGSYEQYF	TGTGCCAGCATATCTGAAGGGACTAGCGGGAGGGGCTCCTACGAGCAGTACTTC
TRBV5-4	.	TRBD2	TRBJ2-7	CASSRKTAGLPYEQYF	TGTGCCAGCAGCCGGAAGACAGCGGGACTACCCTACGAGCAGTACTTC
TRBV18	.	.	TRBJ1-4	CASSPAGLNEKLFF	TGTGCCAGCTCACCAGCGGGCCTTAATGAAAAACTGTTTTTT
TRBV28	.	TRBD1	TRBJ2-7	CASSEGVGTGSYEQYF	TGTGCCAGTTCGGAAGGCGTTGGGACAGGGTCCTACGAGCAGTACTTC
TRBV28	.	TRBD1	TRBJ1-4	CASSLPPGQLATNEKLFF	TGTGCCAGCAGTTTACCCCCGGGACAGCTAGCAACTAATGAAAAACTGTTTTTT
TRBV10-1	.	.	TRBJ2-7	CASSEGGRYEQYF	TGCGCCAGCAGTGAGGGAGGGAGATACGAGCAGTACTTC
TRBV6-6	few	TRBD1	TRBJ1-2	CASSDPGTDNYGYTF	TGTGCCAGCAGCGACCCCGGGACAGATAACTATGGCTACACCTTC
TRBV30	.	.	TRBJ1-1	CAWTGYTEAFF	TGTGCCTGGACGGGGTACACTGAAGCTTTCTTT
TRBV19	.	TRBD1	TRBJ2-3	CASRRDRGSTDTQYF	TGTGCCAGTAGAAGGGACAGGGGCAGCACAGATACGCAGTATTTT
TRBV29-1	.	TRBD1	TRBJ2-5	CSVNRGLETQYF	TGCAGCGTTAACAGGGGGCTTGAGACCCAGTACTTC
TRBV7-9	few	TRBD1	TRBJ1-2	CASSLGQGDGYTF	TGTGCCAGCAGCTTGGGACAGGGGGATGGCTACACCTTC
TRBV7-9	once	.	TRBJ1-1	CASSPWTENTEAFF	TGTGCCAGCAGCCCCTGGACAGAGAACACTGAAGCTTTCTTT
TRBV14	.	.	TRBJ2-1	CASSPGRFNEQFF	TGTGCCAGCAGCCCGGGGAGATTCAATGAGCAGTTCTTC
TRBV5-4	few	.	TRBJ1-1	CASSLDAAPSNTEAFF	TGTGCCAGCAGCTTGGACGCGGCCCCTTCGAACACTGAAGCTTTCTTT
TRBV28	.	.	TRBJ1-2	CASSTTSIGYTF	TGTGCCAGCAGTACTACGAGTATTGGCTACACCTTC
TRBV18	.	.	TRBJ2-7	CASSPMAGNEQYF	TGTGCCAGCTCACCAATGGCAGGGAACGAGCAGTACTTC
TRBV4-1	few	TRBD2	TRBJ2-1	CASSPSGSSYNEQFF	TGCGCCAGCAGCCCTAGCGGAAGCTCCTACAATGAGCAGTTCTTC
TRBV2	.	.	TRBJ1-5	CASSGGRGEGYYNQPQHF	TGTGCCAGCAGTGGTGGCAGGGGTGAGGGATATTACAATCAGCCCCAGCATTTT
TRBV6-5	.	.	TRBJ1-2	CASSYISPGGYGYTF	TGTGCCAGCAGTTACATAAGCCCGGGAGGCTATGGCTACACCTTC
TRBV7-2	.	.	TRBJ2-3	CASSIPGPDTQYF	TGTGCCAGCAGCATCCCAGGGCCAGATACGCAGTATTTT
TRBV4-1	.	TRBD1	TRBJ1-4	CASSQRDRELFF	TGCGCCAGCAGCCAGAGGGACAGGGAACTGTTTTTT
TRBV5-1	.	TRBD1	TRBJ1-2	CASSFGQGSDYGYTF	TGCGCCAGCAGCTTCGGACAGGGTTCTGACTATGGCTACACCTTC
TRBV5-4	.	TRBD1	TRBJ1-1	CASSSGQVRTMNTEAFF	TGTGCCAGCAGCTCCGGACAGGTGAGAACTATGAACACTGAAGCTTTCTTT
TRBV29-1	once	TRBD2	TRBJ2-6	CSVVGGAGANVLTF	TGCAGCGTTGTGGGGGGGGCTGGGGCCAACGTCCTGACTTTC
TRBV5-1	.	TRBD2	TRBJ2-1	CASSLVASGMRLNEQFF	TGCGCCAGCAGCTTGGTGGCTAGCGGGATGAGATTGAATGAGCAGTTCTTC
TRBV7-9	few	.	TRBJ2-7	CASSQRRGEQYF	TGTGCCAGCAGCCAAAGACGCGGCGAGCAGTACTTC
TRBV28	.	.	TRBJ2-7	CASSSYQGRGYEQYF	TGTGCCAGCAGTTCCTACCAGGGCAGGGGCTACGAGCAGTACTTC
TRBV2	.	.	TRBJ1-5	CASSGEFQPQHF	TGTGCCAGCAGCGGGGAATTCCAGCCCCAGCATTTT
TRBV6-1	.	TRBD2	TRBJ2-7	CASRSPSGGYEQYF	TGTGCCAGCAGATCTCCTAGCGGGGGTTACGAGCAGTACTTC
TRBV10-1	.	TRBD1	TRBJ1-6	CASSDSSDRSSPLHF	TGCGCCAGCAGTGACTCTTCGGACAGGAGTTCACCCCTCCACTTT
TRBV25-1	few	TRBD2	TRBJ2-3	CASSKLAGGRDTQYF	TGTGCCAGCAGCAAACTAGCGGGAGGTCGGGATACGCAGTATTTT
TRBV7-6	.	.	TRBJ2-1	CASSFGIGEQFF	TGTGCCAGCAGCTTCGGGATTGGTGAGCAGTTCTTC
TRBV5-6	.	.	TRBJ1-3	CASSRLGNTIYF	TGTGCCAGCAGCCGACTAGGAAACACCATATATTTT
TRBV5-5	few	TRBD2	TRBJ2-1	CASSLRLADYNEQFF	TGTGCCAGCAGCTTGCGGCTAGCGGACTACAATGAGCAGTTCTTC
TRBV2	.	.	TRBJ2-2	CAIPLGGELFF	TGTGCCATCCCCCTAGGCGGGGAGCTGTTTTTT
TRBV18	once	.	TRBJ1-4	CASSPTGRANEKLFF	TGTGCCAGCTCCCCCACAGGGCGCGCTAATGAAAAACTGTTTTTT
TRBV30	.	.	TRBJ1-1	CAWSKGSVNTEAFF	TGTGCCTGGAGTAAAGGCAGCGTGAACACTGAAGCTTTCTTT
TRBV6-5	.	TRBD2	TRBJ2-1	CASHPSGNYNEQFF	TGTGCCAGCCACCCTAGCGGCAACTACAATGAGCAGTTCTTC
TRBV29-1	.	TRBD1	TRBJ1-1	CSVATGYTEAFF	TGCAGCGTCGCGACAGGGTACACTGAAGCTTTCTTT
TRBV6-5	.	TRBD2	TRBJ2-7	CASSSGVAGTSYEQYF	TGTGCCAGCAGTTCCGGTGTAGCGGGGACCTCCTACGAGCAGTACTTC